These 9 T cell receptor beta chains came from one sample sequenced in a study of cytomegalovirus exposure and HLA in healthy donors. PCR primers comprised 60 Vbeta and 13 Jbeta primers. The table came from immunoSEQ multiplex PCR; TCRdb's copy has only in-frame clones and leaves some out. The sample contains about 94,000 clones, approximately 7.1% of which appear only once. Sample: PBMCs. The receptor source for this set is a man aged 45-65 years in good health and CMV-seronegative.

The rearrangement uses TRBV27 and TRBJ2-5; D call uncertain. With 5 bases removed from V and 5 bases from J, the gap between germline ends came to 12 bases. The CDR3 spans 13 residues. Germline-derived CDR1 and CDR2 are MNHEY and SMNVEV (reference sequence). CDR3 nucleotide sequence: TGTGCCAGCAGTATGCGATATATGGAGACCCAGTACTTC. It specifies CASSMRYMETQYF.

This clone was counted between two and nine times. CDR3: CASSWGEGRKNIQYF. In DNA, the CDR3 is TGTGCCAGCAGCTGGGGGGAGGGCCGCAAAAACATTCAGTACTTC. V and J are TRBV28 and TRBJ2-4; TRBD2 matches at 7 bases. This CDR3 contains 15 residues. The J segment lost 3 bases and the V segment lost 6 bases, leaving 8 bases of the junction unmatched. The germline V gene has CDR1 MDHEN and CDR2 SYDVKM.

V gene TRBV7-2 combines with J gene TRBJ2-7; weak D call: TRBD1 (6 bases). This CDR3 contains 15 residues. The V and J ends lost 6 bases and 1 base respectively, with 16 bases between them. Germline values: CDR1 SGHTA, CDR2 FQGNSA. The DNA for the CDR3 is TGTGCCAGCAGTCCATTGGACAGATCTTCCTACGAGCAGTACTTC. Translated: CASSPLDRSSYEQYF.

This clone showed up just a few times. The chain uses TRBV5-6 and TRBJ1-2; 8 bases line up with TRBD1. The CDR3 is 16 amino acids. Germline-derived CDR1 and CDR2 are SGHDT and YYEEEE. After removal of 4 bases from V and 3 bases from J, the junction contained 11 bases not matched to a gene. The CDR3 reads CASSIRTGNRHYGYTF. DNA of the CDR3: TGTGCCAGCAGCATACGGACAGGGAACCGACACTATGGCTACACCTTC.

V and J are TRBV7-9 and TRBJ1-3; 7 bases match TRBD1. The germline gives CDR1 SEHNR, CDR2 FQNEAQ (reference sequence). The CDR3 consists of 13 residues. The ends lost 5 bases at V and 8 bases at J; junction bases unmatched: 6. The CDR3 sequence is CASSAGTADTIYF. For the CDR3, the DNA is TGTGCCAGCAGCGCTGGGACAGCCGACACCATATATTTT.

CDR3 sequence reads: CASSLSGTGGSYNSPLHF. In nucleotides, the CDR3 is TGTGCCAGCAGTTTATCGGGGACAGGGGGCTCCTATAATTCACCCCTCCACTTT. The chain employs TRBV27 and TRBJ1-6, with 11 bases matching TRBD1. Looked up from germline, CDR1 is MNHEY and CDR2 is SMNVEV (reference sequence). The junction had 1 base not matched to a gene; V was cut back by 0 bases and J by 0 bases. This CDR3 is 18 amino acids long.

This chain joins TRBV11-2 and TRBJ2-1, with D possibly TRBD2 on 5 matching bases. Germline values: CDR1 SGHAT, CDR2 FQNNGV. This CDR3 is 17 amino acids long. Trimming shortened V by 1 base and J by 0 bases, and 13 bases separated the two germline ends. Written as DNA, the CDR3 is TGTGCCAGCAGCTTAGCCGGGGTCTCAAGCTCCTACAATGAGCAGTTCTTC. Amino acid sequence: CASSLAGVSSSYNEQFF.

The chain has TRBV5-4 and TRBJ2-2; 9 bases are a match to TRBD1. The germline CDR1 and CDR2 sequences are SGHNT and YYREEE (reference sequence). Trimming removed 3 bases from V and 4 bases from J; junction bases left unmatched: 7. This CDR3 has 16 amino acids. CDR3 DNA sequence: TGTGCCAGCAGCTCCTGGACAGGGGCGACCACCGGGGAGCTGTTTTTT. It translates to CASSSWTGATTGELFF. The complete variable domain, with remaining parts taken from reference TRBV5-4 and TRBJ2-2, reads ETGVTQSPTHLIKTRGQQVTLRCSSQSGHNTVSWYQQALGQGPQFIFQYYREEENGRGNFPPRFSGLQFPNYSSELNVNALELDDSALYLCASSSWTGATTGELFFGEGSRLTVL.

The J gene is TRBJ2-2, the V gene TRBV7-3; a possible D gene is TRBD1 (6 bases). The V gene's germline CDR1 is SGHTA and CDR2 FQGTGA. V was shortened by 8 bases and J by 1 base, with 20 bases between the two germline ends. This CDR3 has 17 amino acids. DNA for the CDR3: TGTGCCAGCCTACCTTTGGGCTCAGGGGTGAACACCGGGGAGCTGTTTTTT. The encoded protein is CASLPLGSGVNTGELFF.